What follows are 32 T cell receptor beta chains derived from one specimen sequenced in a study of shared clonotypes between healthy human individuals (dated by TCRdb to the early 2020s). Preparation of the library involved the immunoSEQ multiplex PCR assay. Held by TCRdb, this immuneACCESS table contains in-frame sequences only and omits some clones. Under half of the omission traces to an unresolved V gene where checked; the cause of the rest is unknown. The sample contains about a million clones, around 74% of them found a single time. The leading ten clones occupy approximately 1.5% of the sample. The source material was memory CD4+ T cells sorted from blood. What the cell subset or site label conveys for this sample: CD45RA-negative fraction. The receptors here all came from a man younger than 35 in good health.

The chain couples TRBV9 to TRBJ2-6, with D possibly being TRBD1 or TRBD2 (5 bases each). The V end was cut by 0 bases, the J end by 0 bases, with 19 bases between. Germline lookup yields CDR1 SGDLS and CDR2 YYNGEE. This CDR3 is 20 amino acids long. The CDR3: CASSVGIRGERSSGANVLTF. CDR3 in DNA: TGTGCCAGCAGCGTAGGAATACGAGGGGAGAGGAGCTCTGGGGCCAACGTCCTGACTTTC.

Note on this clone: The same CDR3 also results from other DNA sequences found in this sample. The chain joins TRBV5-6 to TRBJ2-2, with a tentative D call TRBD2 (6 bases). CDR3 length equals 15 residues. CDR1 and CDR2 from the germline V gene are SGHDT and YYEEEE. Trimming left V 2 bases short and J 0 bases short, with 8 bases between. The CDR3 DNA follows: TGTGCCAGCAGCTTAGCGGGCACGAACACCGGGGAGCTGTTTTTT. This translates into CASSLAGTNTGELFF. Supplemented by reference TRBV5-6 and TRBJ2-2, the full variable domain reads DAGVTQSPTHLIKTRGQQVTLRCSPKSGHDTVSWYQQALGQGPQFIFQYYEEEERQRGNFPDRFSGHQFPNYSSELNVNALLLGDSALYLCASSLAGTNTGELFFGEGSRLTVL.

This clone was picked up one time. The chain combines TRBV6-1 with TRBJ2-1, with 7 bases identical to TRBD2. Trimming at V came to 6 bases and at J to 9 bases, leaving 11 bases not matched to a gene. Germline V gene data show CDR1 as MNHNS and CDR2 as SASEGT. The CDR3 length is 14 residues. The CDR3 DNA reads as TGTGCCAGCAGCCGACTAGCTATGAGGGTTGAGCAGTTCTTC. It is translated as CASSRLAMRVEQFF.

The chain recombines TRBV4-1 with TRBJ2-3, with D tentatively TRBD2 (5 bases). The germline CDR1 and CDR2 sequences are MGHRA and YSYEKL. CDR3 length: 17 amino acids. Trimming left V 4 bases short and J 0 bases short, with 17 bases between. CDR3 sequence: CASSRTHAGISTDTQYF. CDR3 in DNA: TGCGCCAGCAGCCGCACGCATGCCGGGATCAGCACAGATACGCAGTATTTT.

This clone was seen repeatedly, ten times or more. Here the CDR3 DNA reads TGTGCCTGGGAGGTCAAGTATAGCAATCAGCCCCAGCATTTT. It encodes CAWEVKYSNQPQHF. The chain uses TRBV30 and TRBJ1-5, with no clear D. V gave up 5 bases and J gave up 0 bases, with 11 bases separating them. The CDR3 loop spans 14 amino acids. Germline CDR1 is GTSNPN and CDR2 is SVGIG (reference sequence).

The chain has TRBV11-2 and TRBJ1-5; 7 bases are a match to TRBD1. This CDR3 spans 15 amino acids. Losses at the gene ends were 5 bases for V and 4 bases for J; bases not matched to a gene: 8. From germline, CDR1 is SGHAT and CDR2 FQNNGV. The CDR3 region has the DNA TGTGCCAGCAGCCGTGGAGGGGGCGGGAATCAGCCCCAGCATTTT. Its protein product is CASSRGGGGNQPQHF.

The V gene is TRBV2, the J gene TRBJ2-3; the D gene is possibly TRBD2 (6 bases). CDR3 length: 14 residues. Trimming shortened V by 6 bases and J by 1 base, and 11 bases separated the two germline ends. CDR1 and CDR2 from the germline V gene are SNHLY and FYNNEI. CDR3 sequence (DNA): TGTGCCAGCAGACTAGCACCGGGCACAGATACGCAGTATTTT. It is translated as CASRLAPGTDTQYF.

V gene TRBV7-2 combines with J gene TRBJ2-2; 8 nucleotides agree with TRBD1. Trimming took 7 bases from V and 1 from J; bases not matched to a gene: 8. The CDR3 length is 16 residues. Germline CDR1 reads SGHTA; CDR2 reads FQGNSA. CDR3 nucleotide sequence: TGTGCCAGCACCGGACACGGACAGGGGAACACCGGGGAGCTGTTTTTT. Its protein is CASTGHGQGNTGELFF.

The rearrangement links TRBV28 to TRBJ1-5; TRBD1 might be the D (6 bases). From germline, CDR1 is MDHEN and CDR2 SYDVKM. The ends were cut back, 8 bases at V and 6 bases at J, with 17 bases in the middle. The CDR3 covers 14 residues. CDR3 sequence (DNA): TGTGCCAGCTTCCAGGGGAAGGGAGGTCAGCCCCAGCATTTT. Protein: CASFQGKGGQPQHF.

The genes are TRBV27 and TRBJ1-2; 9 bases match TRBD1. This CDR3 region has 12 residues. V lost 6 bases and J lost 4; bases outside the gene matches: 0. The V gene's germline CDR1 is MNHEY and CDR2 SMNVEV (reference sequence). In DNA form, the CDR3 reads TGTGCCAGCAGGGGACAGGGCTATGGCTACACCTTC. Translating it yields CASRGQGYGYTF.

CDR3 loop: CASTRTGGTTGANVLTF. In DNA, the CDR3 is TGTGCCAGCACTAGGACAGGGGGCACTACTGGGGCCAACGTCCTGACTTTC. The gene calls are TRBV2 and TRBJ2-6; 11 positions agree with TRBD1. Per the germline V gene, CDR1 is SNHLY and CDR2 is FYNNEI. The CDR3 runs 17 residues. V shed 7 bases and J 2 bases; nucleotides not matched to a gene: 7.

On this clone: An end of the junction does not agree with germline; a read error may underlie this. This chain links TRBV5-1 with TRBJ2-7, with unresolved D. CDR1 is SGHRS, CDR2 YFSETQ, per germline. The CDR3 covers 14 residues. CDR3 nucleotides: TGCGCCAGCAGCTTGACCCTGAGCTCCCACGAGCAGTACTTC. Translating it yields CASSLTLSSHEQYF.

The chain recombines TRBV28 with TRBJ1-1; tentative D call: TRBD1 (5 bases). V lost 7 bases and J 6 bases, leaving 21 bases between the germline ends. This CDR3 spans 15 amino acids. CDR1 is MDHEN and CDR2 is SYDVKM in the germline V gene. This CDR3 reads CASTLPGAESAEAFF. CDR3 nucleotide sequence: TGTGCCAGCACCCTCCCTGGGGCCGAGAGCGCTGAAGCTTTCTTT.

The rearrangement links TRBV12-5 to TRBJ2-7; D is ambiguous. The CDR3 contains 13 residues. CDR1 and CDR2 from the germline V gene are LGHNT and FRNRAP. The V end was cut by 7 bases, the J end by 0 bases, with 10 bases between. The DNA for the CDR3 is TGTGCTAGTGCGTGGATACCCTCCTACGAGCAGTACTTC. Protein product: CASAWIPSYEQYF.

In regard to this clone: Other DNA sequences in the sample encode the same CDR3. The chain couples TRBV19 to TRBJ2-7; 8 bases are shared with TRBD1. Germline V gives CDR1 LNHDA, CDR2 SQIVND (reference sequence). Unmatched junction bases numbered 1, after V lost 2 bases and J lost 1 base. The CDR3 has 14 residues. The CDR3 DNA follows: TGTGCCAGTAGTATACAGGGGGCGTCCTACGAGCAGTACTTC. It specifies CASSIQGASYEQYF.

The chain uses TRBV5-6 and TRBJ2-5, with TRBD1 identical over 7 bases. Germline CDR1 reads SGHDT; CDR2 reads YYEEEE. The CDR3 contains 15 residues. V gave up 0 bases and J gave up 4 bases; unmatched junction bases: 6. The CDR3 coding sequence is TGTGCCAGCAGCTTGGGTAGGGGGCTGGTAGAGACCCAGTACTTC. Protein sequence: CASSLGRGLVETQYF.

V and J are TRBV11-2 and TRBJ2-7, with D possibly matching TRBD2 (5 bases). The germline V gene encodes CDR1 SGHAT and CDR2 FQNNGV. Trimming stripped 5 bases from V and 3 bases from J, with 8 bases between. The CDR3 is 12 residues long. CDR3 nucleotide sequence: TGTGCCAGCAGCCAGCGGAGCTACGAGCAGTACTTC. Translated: CASSQRSYEQYF.

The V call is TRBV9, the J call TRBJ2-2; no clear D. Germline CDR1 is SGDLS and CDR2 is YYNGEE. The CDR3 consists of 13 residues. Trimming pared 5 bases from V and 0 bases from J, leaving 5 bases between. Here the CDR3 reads CASSYTNTGELFF. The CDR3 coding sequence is TGTGCCAGCAGTTACACGAACACCGGGGAGCTGTTTTTT. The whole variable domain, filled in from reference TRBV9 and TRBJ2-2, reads DSGVTQTPKHLITATGQRVTLRCSPRSGDLSVYWYQQSLDQGLQFLIQYYNGEERAKGNILERFSAQQFPDLHSELNLSSLELGDSALYFCASSYTNTGELFFGEGSRLTVL.

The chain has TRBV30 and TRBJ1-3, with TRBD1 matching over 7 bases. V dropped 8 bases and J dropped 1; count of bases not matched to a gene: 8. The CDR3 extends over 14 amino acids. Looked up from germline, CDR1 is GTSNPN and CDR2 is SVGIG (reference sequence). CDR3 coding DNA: TGTGCCGGTGGACAGGCAAAGTCTGGAAACACCATATATTTT. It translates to CAGGQAKSGNTIYF.

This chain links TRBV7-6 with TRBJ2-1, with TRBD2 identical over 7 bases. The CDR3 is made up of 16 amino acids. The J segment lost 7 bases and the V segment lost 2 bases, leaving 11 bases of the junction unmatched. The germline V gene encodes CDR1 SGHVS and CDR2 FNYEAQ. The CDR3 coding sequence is TGTGCCAGCAGCTTAACCTCGGCGGGAGTGGGGAATGAGCAGTTCTTC. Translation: CASSLTSAGVGNEQFF. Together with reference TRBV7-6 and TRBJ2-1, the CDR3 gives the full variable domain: GAGVSQSPRYKVTKRGQDVALRCDPISGHVSLYWYRQALGQGPEFLTYFNYEAQQDKSGLPNDRFSAERPEGSISTLTIQRTEQRDSAMYRCASSLTSAGVGNEQFFGPGTRLTVL.

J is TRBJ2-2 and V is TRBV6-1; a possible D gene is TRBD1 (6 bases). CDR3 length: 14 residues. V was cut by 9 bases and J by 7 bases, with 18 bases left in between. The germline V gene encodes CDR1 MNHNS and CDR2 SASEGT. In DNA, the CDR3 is TGTGCCAGTGTCATCTTGGGGGCCGTCGGGGAGCTGTTTTTT. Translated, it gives CASVILGAVGELFF.

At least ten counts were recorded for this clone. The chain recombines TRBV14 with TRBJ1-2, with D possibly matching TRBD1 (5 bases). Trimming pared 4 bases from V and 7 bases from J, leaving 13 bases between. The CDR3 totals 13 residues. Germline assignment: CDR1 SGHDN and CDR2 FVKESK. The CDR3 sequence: CASSLGPRGGYTF. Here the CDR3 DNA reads TGTGCCAGCAGCCTGGGGCCACGCGGTGGCTACACCTTC.

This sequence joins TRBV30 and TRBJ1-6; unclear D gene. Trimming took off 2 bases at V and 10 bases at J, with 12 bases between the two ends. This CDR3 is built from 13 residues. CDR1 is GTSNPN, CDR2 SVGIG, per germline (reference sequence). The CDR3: CAWSSQPVSPLHF. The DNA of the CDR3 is TGTGCCTGGAGTAGTCAGCCAGTCTCACCCCTCCACTTT.

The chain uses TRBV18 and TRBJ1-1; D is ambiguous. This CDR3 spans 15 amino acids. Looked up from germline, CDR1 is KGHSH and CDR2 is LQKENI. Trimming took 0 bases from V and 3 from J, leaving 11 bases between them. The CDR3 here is CASSPPTVTYTEAFF. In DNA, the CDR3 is TGTGCCAGCTCACCACCTACCGTCACGTACACTGAAGCTTTCTTT.

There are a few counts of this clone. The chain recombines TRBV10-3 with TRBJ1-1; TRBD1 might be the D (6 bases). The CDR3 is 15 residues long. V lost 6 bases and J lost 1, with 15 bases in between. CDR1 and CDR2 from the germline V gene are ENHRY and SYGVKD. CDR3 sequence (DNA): TGTGCCATCAGCCGATCGACAGGAACGAACACTGAAGCTTTCTTT. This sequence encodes CAISRSTGTNTEAFF.

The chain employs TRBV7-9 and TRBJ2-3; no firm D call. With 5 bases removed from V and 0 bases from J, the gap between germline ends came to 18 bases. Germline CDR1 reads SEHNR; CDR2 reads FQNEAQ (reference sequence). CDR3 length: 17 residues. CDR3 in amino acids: CASSHRLEWGSTDTQYF. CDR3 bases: TGTGCCAGCAGCCACCGTTTGGAGTGGGGAAGCACAGATACGCAGTATTTT.

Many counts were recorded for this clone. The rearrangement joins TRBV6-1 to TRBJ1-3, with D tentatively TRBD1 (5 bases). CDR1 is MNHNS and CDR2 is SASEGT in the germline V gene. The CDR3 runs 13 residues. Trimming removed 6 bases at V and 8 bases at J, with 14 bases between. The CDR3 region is CASRRDGVDTIYF. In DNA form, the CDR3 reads TGTGCCAGCAGGAGGGACGGTGTAGACACCATATATTTT.

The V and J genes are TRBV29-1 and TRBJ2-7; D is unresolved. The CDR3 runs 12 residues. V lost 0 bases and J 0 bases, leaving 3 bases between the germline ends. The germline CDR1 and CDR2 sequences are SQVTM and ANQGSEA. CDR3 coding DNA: TGCAGCGTTGAAGATGGCTCCTACGAGCAGTACTTC. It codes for CSVEDGSYEQYF.

CDR3 sequence (DNA): TGTGCCAGCAAGGACTCCCGAGTTGGGCGAGAGACCCAGTACTTC. It translates to CASKDSRVGRETQYF. The chain joins TRBV2 to TRBJ2-5, with D perhaps TRBD2 (5 bases). There are 15 residues in the CDR3. The germline V gene has CDR1 SNHLY and CDR2 FYNNEI. Trimming took off 7 bases at V and 4 bases at J, with 19 bases between the two ends.

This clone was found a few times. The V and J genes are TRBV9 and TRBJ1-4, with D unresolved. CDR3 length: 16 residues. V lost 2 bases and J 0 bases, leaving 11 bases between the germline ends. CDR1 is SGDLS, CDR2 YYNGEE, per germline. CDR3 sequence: CASSVMGSATNEKLFF. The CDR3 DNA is TGTGCCAGCAGCGTTATGGGTAGCGCAACTAATGAAAAACTGTTTTTT.

This chain's CDR3 is CASSFLNGELFF. The CDR3 DNA follows: TGTGCCAGCAGCTTTCTAAACGGGGAGCTGTTTTTT. This chain links TRBV7-6 with TRBJ2-2; no definite D call. With 3 bases removed from V and 7 bases from J, the gap between germline ends came to 6 bases. Per the germline V gene, CDR1 is SGHVS and CDR2 is FNYEAQ. The CDR3 contains 12 residues.

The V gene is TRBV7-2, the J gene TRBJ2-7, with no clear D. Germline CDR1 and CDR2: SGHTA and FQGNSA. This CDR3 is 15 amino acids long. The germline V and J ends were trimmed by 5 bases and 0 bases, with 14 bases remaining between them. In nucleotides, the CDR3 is TGTGCCAGCAGCCTTGACTTTTTTCACTCCTACGAGCAGTACTTC. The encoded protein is CASSLDFFHSYEQYF.